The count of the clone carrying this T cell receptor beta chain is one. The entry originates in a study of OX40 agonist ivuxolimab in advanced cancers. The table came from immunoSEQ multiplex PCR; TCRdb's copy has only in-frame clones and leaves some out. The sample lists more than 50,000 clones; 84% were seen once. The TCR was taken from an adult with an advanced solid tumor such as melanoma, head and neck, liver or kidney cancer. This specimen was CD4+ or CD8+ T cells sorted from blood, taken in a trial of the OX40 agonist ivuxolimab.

The CDR3 loop reads CASSSPGLVQETQYF. The CDR3 DNA follows: TGTGCCAGCAGCTCGCCGGGACTAGTGCAAGAGACCCAGTACTTC. This chain joins TRBV11-2 and TRBJ2-5; 8 bases agree with TRBD2. Germline V lookup: CDR1 SGHAT, CDR2 FQNNGV. The CDR3 loop spans 15 amino acids. Trimming took 4 bases from V and 2 from J; bases not matched to a gene: 6.